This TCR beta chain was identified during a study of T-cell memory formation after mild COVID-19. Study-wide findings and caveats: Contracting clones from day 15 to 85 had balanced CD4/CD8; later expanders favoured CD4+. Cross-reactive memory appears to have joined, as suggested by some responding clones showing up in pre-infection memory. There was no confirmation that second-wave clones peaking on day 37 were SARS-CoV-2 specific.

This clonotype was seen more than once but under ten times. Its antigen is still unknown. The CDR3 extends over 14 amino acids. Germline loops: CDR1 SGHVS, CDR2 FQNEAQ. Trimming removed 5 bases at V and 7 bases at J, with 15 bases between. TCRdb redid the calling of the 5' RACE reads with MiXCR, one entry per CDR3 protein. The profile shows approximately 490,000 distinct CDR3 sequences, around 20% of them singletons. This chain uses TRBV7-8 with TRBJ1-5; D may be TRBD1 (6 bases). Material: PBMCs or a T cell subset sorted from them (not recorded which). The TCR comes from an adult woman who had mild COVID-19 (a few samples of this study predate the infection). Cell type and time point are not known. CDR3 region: CASSGGQAGQPQHF. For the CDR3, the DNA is TGTGCCAGCAGCGGGGGGCAGGCTGGACAGCCCCAGCATTTT.